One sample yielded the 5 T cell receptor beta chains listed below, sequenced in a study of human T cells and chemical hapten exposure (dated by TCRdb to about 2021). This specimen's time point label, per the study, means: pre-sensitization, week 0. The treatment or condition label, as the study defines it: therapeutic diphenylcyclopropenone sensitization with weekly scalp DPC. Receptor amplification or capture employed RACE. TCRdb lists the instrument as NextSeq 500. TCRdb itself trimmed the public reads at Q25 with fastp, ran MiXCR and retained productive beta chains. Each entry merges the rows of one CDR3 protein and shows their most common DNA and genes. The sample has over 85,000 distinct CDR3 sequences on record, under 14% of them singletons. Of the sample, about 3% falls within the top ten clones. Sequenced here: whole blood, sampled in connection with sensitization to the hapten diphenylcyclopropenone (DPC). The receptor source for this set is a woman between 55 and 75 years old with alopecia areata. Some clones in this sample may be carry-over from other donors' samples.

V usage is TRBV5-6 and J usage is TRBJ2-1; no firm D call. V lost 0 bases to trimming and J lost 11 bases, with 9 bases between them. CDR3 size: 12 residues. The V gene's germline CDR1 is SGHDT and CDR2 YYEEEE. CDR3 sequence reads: CASSLVVNKQFF. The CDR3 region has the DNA TGTGCCAGCAGCTTGGTGGTGAATAAGCAGTTCTTC. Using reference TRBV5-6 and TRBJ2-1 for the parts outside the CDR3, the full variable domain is DAGVTQSPTHLIKTRGQQVTLRCSPKSGHDTVSWYQQALGQGPQFIFQYYEEEERQRGNFPDRFSGHQFPNYSSELNVNALLLGDSALYLCASSLVVNKQFFGPGTRLTVL.

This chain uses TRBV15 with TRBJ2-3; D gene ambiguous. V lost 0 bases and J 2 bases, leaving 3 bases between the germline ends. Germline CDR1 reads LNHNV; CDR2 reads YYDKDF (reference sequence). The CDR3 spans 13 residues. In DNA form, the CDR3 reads TGTGCCACCAGCAGAGAGAACACAGATACGCAGTATTTT. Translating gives CATSRENTDTQYF.

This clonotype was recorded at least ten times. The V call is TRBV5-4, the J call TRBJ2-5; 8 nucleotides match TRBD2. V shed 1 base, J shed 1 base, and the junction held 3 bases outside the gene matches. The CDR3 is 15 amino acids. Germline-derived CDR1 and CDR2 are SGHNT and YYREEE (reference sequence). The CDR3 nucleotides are TGTGCCAGCAGCTTGACTAGCGGAGCCCAAGAGACCCAGTACTTC. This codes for CASSLTSGAQETQYF.

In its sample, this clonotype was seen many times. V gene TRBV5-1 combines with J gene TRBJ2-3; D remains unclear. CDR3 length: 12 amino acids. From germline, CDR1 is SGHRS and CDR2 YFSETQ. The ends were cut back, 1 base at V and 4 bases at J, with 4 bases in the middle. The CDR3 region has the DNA TGCGCCAGCAGCTTGATATCAGATACGCAGTATTTT. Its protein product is CASSLISDTQYF.

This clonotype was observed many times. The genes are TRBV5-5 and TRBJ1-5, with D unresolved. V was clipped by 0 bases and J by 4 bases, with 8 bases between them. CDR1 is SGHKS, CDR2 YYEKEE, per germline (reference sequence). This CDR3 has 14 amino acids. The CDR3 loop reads CASSLVAMNQPQHF. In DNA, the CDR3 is TGTGCCAGCAGCTTGGTTGCTATGAATCAGCCCCAGCATTTT.